The 7 T cell receptor beta chains given below trace back to one sample, sequenced in a study of long-term antiretroviral therapy in people with HIV. Samples were assayed with immunoSEQ v3.0 at survey level. Repertoires were generated with immunoSEQ multiplex PCR, while TCRdb's copy carries only in-frame clones and drops some. The sample holds about 35,000 clones, around 86% seen once. The sample here was unsorted PBMCs, taken 1 year after starting antiretroviral therapy. These receptors all come from a man between 18 and 29 years old with HIV.

The rearrangement links TRBV10-2 to TRBJ2-1; 9 nucleotides agree with TRBD2. Germline V gene data show CDR1 as WSHSY and CDR2 as SAAADI. V dropped 9 bases and J dropped 2; count of bases not matched to a gene: 2. The CDR3 has 13 residues. CDR3 DNA: TGCGCCAGTAGCGGGGGAACCTACAATGAGCAGTTCTTC. This encodes CASSGGTYNEQFF.

The chain recombines TRBV19 with TRBJ2-7; weak D call: TRBD1 (6 bases). Germline CDR1 is LNHDA and CDR2 is SQIVND (reference sequence). V lost 1 base, J lost 4 bases, and 11 bases lay in between. This CDR3 spans 14 amino acids. DNA of the CDR3: TGTGCCAGTAGTATAGGGCCAGGGGAGTACGAGCAGTACTTC. Its translation is CASSIGPGEYEQYF.

This chain's CDR3 is CASSLGGGREKYF. For the CDR3, the DNA is TGCGCCAGCAGCTTGGGGGGGGGCAGGGAGAAGTACTTC. The chain couples TRBV5-1 to TRBJ2-4, with a tentative D call TRBD2 (7 bases). The CDR3 is 13 amino acids. V shed 0 bases and J shed 14 bases, with 15 bases lying between them. Germline loops: CDR1 SGHRS, CDR2 YFSETQ. Full variable domain (missing parts from reference TRBV5-1 and TRBJ2-4): KAGVTQTPRYLIKTRGQQVTLSCSPISGHRSVSWYQQTPGQGLQFLFEYFSETQRNKGNFPGRFSGRQFSNSRSEMNVSTLELGDSALYLCASSLGGGREKYFGAGTRLSVL.

The chain carries TRBV7-8 and TRBJ1-1, with D unresolved. Germline V lookup: CDR1 SGHVS, CDR2 FQNEAQ. Deletions cut 1 base from V and 1 base from J, with 10 bases between. This CDR3 has 15 residues. The CDR3 here is CASSLGEGTNTEAFF. For the CDR3, the DNA is TGTGCCAGCAGCTTAGGGGAGGGCACGAACACTGAAGCTTTCTTT.

This sequence joins TRBV9 and TRBJ1-1, with D unclear. The V gene lost 0 bases and the J gene lost 1 base, with 7 bases spanning the gap. The CDR3 is made up of 14 amino acids. CDR1 is SGDLS and CDR2 is YYNGEE in the germline V gene. CDR3 amino acids: CASSVGGRNTEAFF. The DNA of the CDR3 is TGTGCCAGCAGCGTAGGTGGCAGGAACACTGAAGCTTTCTTT.

The count of this clone is one. The chain links TRBV18 to TRBJ1-1; weak D call: TRBD1 (6 bases). Germline CDR1 and CDR2: KGHSH and LQKENI. The V end lost 6 bases, the J end lost 5 bases, and 10 bases lay between the germline ends. The CDR3 contains 12 residues. CDR3: CASSLQGTEAFF. CDR3 coding DNA: TGTGCCAGCTCTCTCCAGGGGACTGAAGCTTTCTTT.

The rearrangement uses TRBV19 and TRBJ2-2; 7 bases are a match to TRBD1. There are 15 residues in the CDR3. Germline lookup yields CDR1 LNHDA and CDR2 SQIVND (reference sequence). V shed 5 bases, J shed 4 bases, and the junction held 7 bases outside the gene matches. DNA of the CDR3: TGTGCCAGTAGTCCCGCAACAGGGGTCACCGGGGAGCTGTTTTTT. Amino acid sequence: CASSPATGVTGELFF.